A selection of T cell receptor beta chains follows, all from one sample in a study of blood T cell repertoires in COVID-19. The repertoire was sequenced with immunoSEQ multiplex PCR; TCRdb's copy has only in-frame clones and lacks some. Among 250,000 or so clones listed, around 86% were seen once. Sequencing was performed on peripheral blood. The receptors come from a man aged 25-45 years who had recovered from COVID-19. CDR3s include the opening cysteine and the closing phenylalanine or tryptophan. Each record gives: J gene, D gene, V gene, CDR3 DNA, CDR3 protein. A D gene is named only where the DNA matches it firmly.

J: TRBJ2-3; D: .; V: TRBV18; DNA: TGTGCCACCTCCGGCATGGGCGCAGATACGCAGTATTTT; CDR3: CATSGMGADTQYF
J: TRBJ1-1; D: TRBD1; V: TRBV4-2; DNA: TGTGCCAGCAGCCACCCCGGGACAGAGAACACTGAAGCTTTCTTT; CDR3: CASSHPGTENTEAFF
J: TRBJ2-2; D: TRBD1; V: TRBV9; DNA: TGTGCCAGCAGCGCCGGACAGGTCTACGGGGAGCTGTTTTTT; CDR3: CASSAGQVYGELFF
J: TRBJ1-5; D: .; V: TRBV12-5; DNA: TGTGCTAGTGGTTTGGTCCTACAGGGTAGGGGCAATCAGCCCCAGCATTTT; CDR3: CASGLVLQGRGNQPQHF
J: TRBJ2-6; D: TRBD1; V: TRBV25-1; DNA: TGTGCCAGCAGTCAGACAGGGGGCCCCTCTATCGGGGCCAACGTCCTGACTTTC; CDR3: CASSQTGGPSIGANVLTF
J: TRBJ1-1; D: .; V: TRBV7-2; DNA: TGTGCCAGCAGCGCCTCCGGGGGGGTCAGGGACACTGAAGCTTTCTTT; CDR3: CASSASGGVRDTEAFF
J: TRBJ1-6; D: .; V: TRBV11-3; DNA: TGTGCCAGCAGCTTGGTTTCGGATTCACCCCTCCACTTT; CDR3: CASSLVSDSPLHF
J: TRBJ2-7; D: TRBD1; V: TRBV18; DNA: TGTGCCAGCTCACCTTCCGGGACAGGGAGAATCCACGAGCAGTACTTC; CDR3: CASSPSGTGRIHEQYF
J: TRBJ1-1; D: .; V: TRBV18; DNA: TGTGCCAGCTCACCAAACGGGGGGGCGAACACTGAAGCTTTCTTT; CDR3: CASSPNGGANTEAFF
J: TRBJ1-3; D: .; V: TRBV6-4; DNA: TGTGCCAGCAGTGAAAGGGCCCAGGGCATTAGCTCTGGAAACACCATATATTTT; CDR3: CASSERAQGISSGNTIYF
J: TRBJ2-5; D: TRBD2; V: TRBV28; DNA: TGTGCCAGCAGTTCCCAGGAGCGGGGGAATCAAGAGACCCAGTACTTC; CDR3: CASSSQERGNQETQYF
J: TRBJ2-5; D: .; V: TRBV20-1; DNA: TGCAGTGGCAGTCAAGAGACCCAGTACTTC; CDR3: CSGSQETQYF
J: TRBJ2-5; D: .; V: TRBV11-1; DNA: TGTGCCAGCAGCTCATCACAAGAGACCCAGTACTTC; CDR3: CASSSSQETQYF